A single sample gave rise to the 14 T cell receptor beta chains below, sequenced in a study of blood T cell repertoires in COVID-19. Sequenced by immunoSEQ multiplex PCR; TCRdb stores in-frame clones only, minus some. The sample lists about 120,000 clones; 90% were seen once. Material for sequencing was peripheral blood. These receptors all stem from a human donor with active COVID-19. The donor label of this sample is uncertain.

CDR3 sequence reads: CASSHVDPNEKLFF. In nucleotides, the CDR3 is TGTGCCAGCAGCCATGTAGATCCGAATGAAAAACTGTTTTTT. The chain combines TRBV7-9 with TRBJ1-4; D gene uncertain. The ends were cut back, 5 bases at V and 5 bases at J, with 12 bases in the middle. Germline V gives CDR1 SEHNR, CDR2 FQNEAQ (reference sequence). The CDR3 has 14 amino acids.

The CDR3 is CASSLVEGNQPQHF. In nucleotides, the CDR3 is TGTGCCAGCAGCTTAGTTGAGGGAAATCAGCCCCAGCATTTT. The rearrangement links TRBV7-6 to TRBJ1-5, with D uncertain. The germline V gene has CDR1 SGHVS and CDR2 FNYEAQ. The CDR3 extends over 14 amino acids. Trimming cost V 1 base and J 4 bases, with 8 bases left between them.

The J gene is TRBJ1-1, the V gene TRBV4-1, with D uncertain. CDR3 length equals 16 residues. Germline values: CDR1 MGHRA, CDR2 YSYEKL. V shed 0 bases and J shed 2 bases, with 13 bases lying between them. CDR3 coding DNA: TGCGCCAGCAGCCAAGATTCGCGGAGGGCAAACACTGAAGCTTTCTTT. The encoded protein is CASSQDSRRANTEAFF.

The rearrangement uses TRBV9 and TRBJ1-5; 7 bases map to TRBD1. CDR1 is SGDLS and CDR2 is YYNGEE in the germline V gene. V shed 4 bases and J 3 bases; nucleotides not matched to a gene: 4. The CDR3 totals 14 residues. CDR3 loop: CASSKTGDNQPQHF. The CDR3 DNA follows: TGTGCCAGCAGCAAAACAGGGGACAATCAGCCCCAGCATTTT.

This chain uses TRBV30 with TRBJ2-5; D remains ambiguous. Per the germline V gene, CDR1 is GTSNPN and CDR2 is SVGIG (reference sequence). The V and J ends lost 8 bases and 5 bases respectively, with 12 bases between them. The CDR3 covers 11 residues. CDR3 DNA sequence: TGTGCCACAACACTGGGCGAGACCCAGTACTTC. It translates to CATTLGETQYF.

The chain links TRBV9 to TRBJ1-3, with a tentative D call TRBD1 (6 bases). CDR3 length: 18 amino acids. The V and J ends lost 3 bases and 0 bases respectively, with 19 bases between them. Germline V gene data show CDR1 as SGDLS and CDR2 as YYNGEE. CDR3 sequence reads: CASSARGSGFRSGNTIYF. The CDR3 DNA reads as TGTGCCAGCAGCGCCAGGGGATCAGGGTTCCGCTCTGGAAACACCATATATTTT.

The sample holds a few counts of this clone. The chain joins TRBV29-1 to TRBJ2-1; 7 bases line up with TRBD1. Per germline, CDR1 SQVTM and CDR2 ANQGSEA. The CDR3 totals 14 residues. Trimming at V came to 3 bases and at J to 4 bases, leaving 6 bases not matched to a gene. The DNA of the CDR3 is TGCAGCGTTGACCAGACAGGGATATACAATGAGCAGTTCTTC. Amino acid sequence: CSVDQTGIYNEQFF.

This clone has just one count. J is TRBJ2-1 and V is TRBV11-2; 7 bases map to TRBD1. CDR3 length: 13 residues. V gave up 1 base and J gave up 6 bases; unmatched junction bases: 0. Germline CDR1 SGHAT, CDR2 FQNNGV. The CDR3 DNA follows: TGTGCCAGCAGCTTAGGACAGGGCAATGAGCAGTTCTTC. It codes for CASSLGQGNEQFF.

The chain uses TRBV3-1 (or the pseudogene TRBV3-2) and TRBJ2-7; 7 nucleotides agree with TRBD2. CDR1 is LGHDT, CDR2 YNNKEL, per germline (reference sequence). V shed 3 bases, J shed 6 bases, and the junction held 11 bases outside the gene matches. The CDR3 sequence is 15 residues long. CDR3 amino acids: CASSHRLAREAEQYF. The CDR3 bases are TGTGCCAGCAGCCACCGACTAGCTAGAGAGGCCGAGCAGTACTTC.

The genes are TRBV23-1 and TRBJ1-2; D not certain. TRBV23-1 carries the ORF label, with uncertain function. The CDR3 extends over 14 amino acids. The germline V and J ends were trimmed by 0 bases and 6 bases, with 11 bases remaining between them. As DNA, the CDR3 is TGCGCCAGCAGTCAATCGCGTCCCGTCAATGGCTACACCTTC. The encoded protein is CASSQSRPVNGYTF.

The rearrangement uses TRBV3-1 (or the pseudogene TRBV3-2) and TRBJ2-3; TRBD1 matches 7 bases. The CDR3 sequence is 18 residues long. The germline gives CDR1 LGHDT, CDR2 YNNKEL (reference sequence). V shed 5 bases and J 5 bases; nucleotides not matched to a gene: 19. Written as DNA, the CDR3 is TGTGCCAGCAGCAACCTCGGACAGGACGCCCCGGTTGGAGATACGCAGTATTTT. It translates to CASSNLGQDAPVGDTQYF.

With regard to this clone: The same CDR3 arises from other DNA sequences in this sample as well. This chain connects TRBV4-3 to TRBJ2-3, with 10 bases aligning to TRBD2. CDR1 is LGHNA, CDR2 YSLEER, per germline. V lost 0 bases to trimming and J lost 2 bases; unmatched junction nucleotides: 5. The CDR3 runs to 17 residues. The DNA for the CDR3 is TGCGCCAGCAGCCAAGAGCCCCTAGCGGGGGTCACAGATACGCAGTATTTT. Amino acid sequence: CASSQEPLAGVTDTQYF.

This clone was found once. CDR3 region: CATSTGHGTGDHEQYF. The CDR3 DNA sequence: TGTGCCACCAGCACCGGACACGGGACAGGGGACCACGAGCAGTACTTC. This chain joins TRBV15 and TRBJ2-7; 10 bases agree with TRBD1. The CDR3 loop spans 16 amino acids. V shed 4 bases, J shed 5 bases, and the junction held 11 bases outside the gene matches. The germline gives CDR1 LNHNV, CDR2 YYDKDF (reference sequence).

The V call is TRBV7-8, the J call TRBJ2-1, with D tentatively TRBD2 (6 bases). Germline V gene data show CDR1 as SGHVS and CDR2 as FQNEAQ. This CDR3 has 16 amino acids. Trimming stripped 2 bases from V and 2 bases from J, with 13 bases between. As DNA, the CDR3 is TGTGCCAGCAGCTTATTTTGGCGGGGCGCCTACAATGAGCAGTTCTTC. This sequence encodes CASSLFWRGAYNEQFF.